A selection of T cell receptor beta chains follows, all from one sample in a study of T cell responses to AZD1222 COVID-19 vaccine. Some clones are missing from TCRdb's copy, which holds only in-frame ones; the method was immunoSEQ multiplex PCR. The repertoire includes over 150,000 clones, roughly 92% of them detected once, and approximately 1.5% sits in the top ten. The sample consisted of peripheral blood, taken 28 days after the second AZD1222 dose. Source of these receptors: an adult who received the AZD1222 COVID-19 vaccine. Both conserved end residues are part of each CDR3. Fields, in order: D gene, clone size, J gene, V gene, CDR3 DNA, CDR3 protein. The D gene is left open where the match is weak. Size is stated for part of the rows, as once, few or many counts, or as a class when the clone is expanded.

TRBD2 - TRBJ2-3 TRBV5-4 TGTGCCAGCAGCTTGGTCCCTAGCGGGGGTACCTCTAGCACAGATACGCAGTATTTT CASSLVPSGGTSSTDTQYF
- - TRBJ1-1 TRBV7-3 TGTGCCAGCAGCTTACAGGGTTTGAACACTGAAGCTTTCTTT CASSLQGLNTEAFF
- - TRBJ1-1 TRBV12-3/TRBV12-4 TGTGCCAGCAGTACCAGGGTTAACACTGAAGCTTTCTTT CASSTRVNTEAFF
- - TRBJ2-1 TRBV19 TGTGCCAGTAGTGGCCGACACAAAAGCTACAATGAGCAGTTCTTC CASSGRHKSYNEQFF
TRBD2 - TRBJ2-1 TRBV27 TGTGCCAGCAGTCCCGGGGTAGCGGGGTTCTCCTACAATGAGCAGTTCTTC CASSPGVAGFSYNEQFF
- - TRBJ2-3 TRBV11-2 TGTGCCAGCAGCTGGGCTAGGGGTAGGGCAGATACGCAGTATTTT CASSWARGRADTQYF
TRBD2 - TRBJ2-1 TRBV29-1 TGCAGCGTCACCGGGACTAGCTCCTACAATGAGCAGTTCTTC CSVTGTSSYNEQFF
- - TRBJ1-3 TRBV9 TGTGCCAGCAGCGTAGGGGGGGAGAGCTCTGGAAACACCATATATTTT CASSVGGESSGNTIYF
- - TRBJ1-2 TRBV21-1 TGTGCCAGCAGCGCTAGGACAGGGGCCCTCAAAATAGCTAACTATGGCTACACCTTC CASSARTGALKIANYGYTF
- - TRBJ2-1 TRBV2 TGTGCCAGCAGGGGGACGAGCTCCTACAATGAGCAGTTCTTC CASRGTSSYNEQFF
TRBD1 - TRBJ2-1 TRBV7-6 TGTGCCAGCAGCTCGGTTGGGACAGGGCGAGCTCTCAATGAGCAGTTCTTC CASSSVGTGRALNEQFF
- - TRBJ2-5 TRBV5-4 TGTGCCAGCAGCTTTGGGGGGGCCTTAGAGACCCAGTACTTC CASSFGGALETQYF
- - TRBJ1-4 TRBV7-9 TGTGCCAGCAGCTATGAAAGGGGATCTGGTATAGTAACTAATGAAAAACTGTTTTTT CASSYERGSGIVTNEKLFF
- once TRBJ1-2 TRBV30 TGTGCCTGGGCCACCTCCGGGCAGACGGGCTACACCTTC CAWATSGQTGYTF
- - TRBJ1-2 TRBV5-1 TGCGCCAGCAGCTTGGAGACAGGCCTAGGCTACACCTTC CASSLETGLGYTF